The following is a T cell receptor (beta chain) sequence with its context. Its antigen is unknown. The length of the CDR3 is 16 residues. V dropped 5 bases and J dropped 4 bases, with 18 bases sitting between them. The V gene's germline CDR1 is SGHTA and CDR2 FQGNSA. It was with 60 Vbeta and 13 Jbeta primers that the PCR ran. This table comes from immunoSEQ multiplex PCR, and its TCRdb copy is limited to in-frame clones, with some not included. The repertoire table contains 70,000 to 85,000 clones. This record belongs to a study of cytomegalovirus exposure and HLA in healthy donors. General study findings and limits: In a later analysis, TCR beta V- and J-gene trimming was associated with a missense DCLRE1C variant.

This receptor was obtained from a female donor in good health and CMV-seropositive. The sequenced sample consisted of PBMCs. The rearrangement links TRBV7-2 to TRBJ2-1; D possibly corresponds to TRBD2 (5 bases). The CDR3 spells CASSPPGRGLYNEQFF. CDR3 DNA sequence: TGTGCCAGCAGCCCCCCGGGCCGCGGGCTGTACAATGAGCAGTTCTTC.